This TCR beta chain was identified in a study of T cell clonality in common variable immunodeficiency. This CDR3 spans 15 amino acids. V shed 3 bases and J shed 0 bases, with 12 bases lying between them. Germline V CDR1 and CDR2: SGHDT, YYEEEE. Aged roughly 8 to 70 years, CVID subjects averaged about 40 years old. Sequencing input was equivalent genomic DNA from CVID and controls. Some clones are missing from TCRdb's copy, which holds only in-frame ones; the method was immunoSEQ multiplex PCR. This sample has approximately 35,000 clones, each found more than once. Study results and limitations: Common variable immunodeficiency TCR beta sequences reportedly had fewer deletions and N-nucleotide insertions.

Concerning this clone itself: The antigen remains undetermined. The CDR3 is cut off 3 residues early in the read; its end comes from the germline J gene.

The TCR comes from a human donor with common variable immunodeficiency. This chain joins TRBV5-6 and TRBJ2-5; a weak D match, TRBD1 (5 bases). Source material: peripheral blood mononuclear cells. Here the CDR3 reads CASSSQGGNQETQYF. CDR3 DNA, as far as it was read: TGTGCCAGCAGCTCGCAGGGTGGTAACCAAGAGACC.